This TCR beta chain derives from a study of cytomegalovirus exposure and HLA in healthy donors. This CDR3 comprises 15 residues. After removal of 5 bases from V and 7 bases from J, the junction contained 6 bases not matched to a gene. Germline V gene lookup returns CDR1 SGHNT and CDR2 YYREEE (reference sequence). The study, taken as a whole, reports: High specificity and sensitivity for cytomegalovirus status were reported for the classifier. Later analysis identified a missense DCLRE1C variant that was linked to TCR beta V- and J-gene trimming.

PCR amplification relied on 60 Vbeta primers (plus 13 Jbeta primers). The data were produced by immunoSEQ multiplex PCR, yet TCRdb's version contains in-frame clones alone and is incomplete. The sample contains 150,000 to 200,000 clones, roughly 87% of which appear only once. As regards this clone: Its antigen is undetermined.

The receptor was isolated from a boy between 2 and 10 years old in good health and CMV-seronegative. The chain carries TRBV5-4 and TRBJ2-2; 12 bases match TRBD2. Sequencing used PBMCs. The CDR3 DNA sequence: TGTGCCAGCAGTTCTAGCGGGAGGGCCGGCGGGGAGCTGTTTTTT. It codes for CASSSSGRAGGELFF.